One TCR beta chain is described in this entry. TCRdb's copy holds only in-frame clones and misses some; the assay was immunoSEQ multiplex PCR. The table records 90,000 or so clones, more than 65% of them present only once. The sample comes from a study of blood T cell repertoires in COVID-19. The germline V gene encodes CDR1 SNHLY and CDR2 FYNNEI. The CDR3 length is 9 residues. Trimming cost V 4 bases and J 15 bases, with 7 bases left between them. The chain couples TRBV2 to TRBJ1-5; D unresolved. The sequence was collected from a man between 60 and 75 years old with acute or convalescent COVID-19. The sample consisted of peripheral blood. CDR3: CASSAFRHF. The CDR3 DNA reads TGTGCCAGCAGTGCCTTTAGGCATTTT.